One T cell receptor beta chain is described in this entry. Libraries were prepared by immunoSEQ multiplex PCR; TCRdb keeps only in-frame clonotypes and omits some of them. The sample has about 330,000 clones, over 75% seen once. This sample is part of a study of blood T cell repertoires in COVID-19. V was cut by 4 bases and J by 6 bases, with 19 bases left in between. The CDR3 loop spans 15 amino acids. Germline V gives CDR1 LGHDT, CDR2 YNNKEL (reference sequence). This rearrangement joins TRBV3-1 (or the pseudogene TRBV3-2) to TRBJ2-7; tentative D call: TRBD2 (6 bases). The sample was peripheral blood. The TCR was taken from a woman between 50 and 59 years old with active or convalescent COVID-19. The CDR3 protein is CASSPSGVSSPEQYF. The CDR3 nucleotides are TGTGCCAGCAGCCCATCGGGGGTAAGTTCCCCCGAGCAGTACTTC.